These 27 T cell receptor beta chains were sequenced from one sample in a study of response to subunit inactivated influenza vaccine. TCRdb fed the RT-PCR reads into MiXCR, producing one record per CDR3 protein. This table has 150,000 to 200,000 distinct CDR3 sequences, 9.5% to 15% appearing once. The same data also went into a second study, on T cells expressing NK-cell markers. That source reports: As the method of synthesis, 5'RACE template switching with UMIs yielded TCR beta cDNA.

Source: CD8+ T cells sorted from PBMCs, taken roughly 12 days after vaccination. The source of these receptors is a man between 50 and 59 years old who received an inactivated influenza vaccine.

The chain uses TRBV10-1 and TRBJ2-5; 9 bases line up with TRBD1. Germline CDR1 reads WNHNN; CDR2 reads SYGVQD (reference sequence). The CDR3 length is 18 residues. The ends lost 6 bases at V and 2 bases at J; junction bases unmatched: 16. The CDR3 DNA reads TGCGCCAGCAGGATAGGACAGGGGCGATCTTCACCACAAGAGACCCAGTACTTC. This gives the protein CASRIGQGRSSPQETQYF.

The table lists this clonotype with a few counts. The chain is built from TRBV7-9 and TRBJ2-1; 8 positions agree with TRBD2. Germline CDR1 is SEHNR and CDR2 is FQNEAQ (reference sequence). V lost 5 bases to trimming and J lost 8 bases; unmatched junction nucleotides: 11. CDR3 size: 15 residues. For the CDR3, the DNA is TGTGCCAGCAGCCCCCGGGGGGGACGGGTTGATGAGCAGTTCTTC. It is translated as CASSPRGGRVDEQFF.

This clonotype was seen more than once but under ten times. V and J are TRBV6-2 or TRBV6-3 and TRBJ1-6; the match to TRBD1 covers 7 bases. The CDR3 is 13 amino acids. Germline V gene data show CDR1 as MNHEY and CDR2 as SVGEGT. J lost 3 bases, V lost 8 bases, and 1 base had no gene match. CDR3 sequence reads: CASYRGYNSPLHF. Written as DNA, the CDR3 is TGTGCCAGCTACAGGGGCTATAATTCACCCCTCCACTTT.

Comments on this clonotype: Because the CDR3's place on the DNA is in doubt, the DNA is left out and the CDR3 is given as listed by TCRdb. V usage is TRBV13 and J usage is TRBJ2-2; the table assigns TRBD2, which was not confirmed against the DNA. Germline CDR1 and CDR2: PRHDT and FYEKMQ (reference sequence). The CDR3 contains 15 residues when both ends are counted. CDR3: CASSSRTRRTGSCFF.

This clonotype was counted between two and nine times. DNA for the CDR3: TGTGCCAGCAGCCGGACAGGAGAAATCGGTCAGCCCCAGCATTTT. Translated: CASSRTGEIGQPQHF. This chain uses TRBV11-2 with TRBJ1-5; 7 bases are a match to TRBD1. This CDR3 has 15 amino acids. After removal of 5 bases from V and 6 bases from J, the junction contained 10 bases not matched to a gene. CDR1 is SGHAT and CDR2 is FQNNGV in the germline V gene.

The CDR3: CASSLNQGSYSNQPQHF. In nucleotides, the CDR3 is TGTGCCAGCAGCCTAAACCAGGGGTCATATAGCAATCAGCCCCAGCATTTT. J is TRBJ1-5 and V is TRBV28; D possibly corresponds to TRBD1 (6 bases). This CDR3 has 17 amino acids. V was trimmed by 6 bases and J by 0 bases, leaving 18 bases between them. The V gene's germline CDR1 is MDHEN and CDR2 SYDVKM.

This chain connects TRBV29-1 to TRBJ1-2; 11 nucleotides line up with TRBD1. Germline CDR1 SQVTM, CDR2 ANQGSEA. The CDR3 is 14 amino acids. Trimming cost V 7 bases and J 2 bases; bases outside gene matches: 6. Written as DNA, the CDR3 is TGCAGCGCCCAGGGGACAGGGGGAAACTATGGCTACACCTTC. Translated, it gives CSAQGTGGNYGYTF.

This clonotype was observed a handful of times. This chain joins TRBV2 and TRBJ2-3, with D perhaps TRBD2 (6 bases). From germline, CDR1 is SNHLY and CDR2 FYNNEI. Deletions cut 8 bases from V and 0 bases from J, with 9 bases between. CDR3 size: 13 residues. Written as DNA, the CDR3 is TGTGCCAGCGCGGCGGGGAGCACAGATACGCAGTATTTT. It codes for CASAAGSTDTQYF. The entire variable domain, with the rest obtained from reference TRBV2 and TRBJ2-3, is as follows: EPEVTQTPSHQVTQMGQEVILRCVPISNHLYFYWYRQILGQKVEFLVSFYNNEISEKSEIFDDQFSVERPDGSNFTLKIRSTKLEDSAMYFCASAAGSTDTQYFGPGTRLTVL.

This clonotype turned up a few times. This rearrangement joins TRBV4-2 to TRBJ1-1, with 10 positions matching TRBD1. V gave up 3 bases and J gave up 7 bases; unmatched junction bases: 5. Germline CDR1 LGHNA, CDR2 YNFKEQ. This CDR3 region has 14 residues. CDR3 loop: CASSQTGGRSEAFF. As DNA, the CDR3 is TGTGCCAGCAGCCAGACAGGGGGCAGGAGTGAAGCTTTCTTT.

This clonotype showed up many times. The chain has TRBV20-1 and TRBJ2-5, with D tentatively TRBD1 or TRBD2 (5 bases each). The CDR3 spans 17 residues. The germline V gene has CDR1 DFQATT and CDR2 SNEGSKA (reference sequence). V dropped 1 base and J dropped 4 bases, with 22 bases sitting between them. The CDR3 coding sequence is TGCAGTGCTAGAGCAATTGAGGGACGTACTTGGGGAGAGACCCAGTACTTC. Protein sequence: CSARAIEGRTWGETQYF.

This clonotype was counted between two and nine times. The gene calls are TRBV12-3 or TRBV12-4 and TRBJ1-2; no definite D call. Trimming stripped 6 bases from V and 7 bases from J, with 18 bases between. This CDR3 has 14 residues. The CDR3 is CASSPGWLSGGYTF. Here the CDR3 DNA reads TGTGCCAGCAGCCCTGGGTGGTTATCCGGTGGCTACACCTTC.

In nucleotides, the CDR3 is TGTGCCAGCAGCTTCCTAGCGGCATACCAAGAGACCCAGTACTTC. This codes for CASSFLAAYQETQYF. The V and J genes are TRBV5-6 and TRBJ2-5; TRBD2 agrees at 7 bases. V lost 2 bases, J lost 0 bases, and 4 bases stayed unmatched. Germline CDR1 and CDR2: SGHDT and YYEEEE. The CDR3 runs to 15 residues.

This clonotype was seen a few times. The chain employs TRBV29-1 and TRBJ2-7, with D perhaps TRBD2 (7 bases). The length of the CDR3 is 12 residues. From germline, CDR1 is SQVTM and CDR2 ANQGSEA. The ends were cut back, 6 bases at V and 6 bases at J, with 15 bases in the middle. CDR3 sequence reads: CSVFGGPGEQYF. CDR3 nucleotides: TGCAGCGTATTCGGGGGGCCCGGCGAGCAGTACTTC.

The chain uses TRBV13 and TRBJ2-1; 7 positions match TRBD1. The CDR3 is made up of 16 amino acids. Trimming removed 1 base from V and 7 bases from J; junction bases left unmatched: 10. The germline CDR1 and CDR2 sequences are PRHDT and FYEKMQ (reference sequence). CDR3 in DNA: TGTGCCAGCAGCTTAGAGGGCGAGACAGGGATGAATGAGCAGTTCTTC. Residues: CASSLEGETGMNEQFF.

The CDR3 sequence is CASSQRGGGDTGELFF. Written as DNA, the CDR3 is TGCGCCAGCAGCCAACGGGGCGGGGGAGACACCGGGGAGCTGTTTTTT. The V and J genes are TRBV4-3 and TRBJ2-2; TRBD2 agrees at 7 bases. The CDR3 totals 16 residues. Trimming at V came to 2 bases and at J to 3 bases, leaving 6 bases not matched to a gene. Per germline, CDR1 LGHNA and CDR2 YSLEER.

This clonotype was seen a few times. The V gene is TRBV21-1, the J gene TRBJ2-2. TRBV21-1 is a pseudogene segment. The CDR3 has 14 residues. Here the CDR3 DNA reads TGTGCCAGCAGCATAAGGGGTTCAACCGGGGAGCTGTTTTTT. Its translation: CASSIRGSTGELFF.

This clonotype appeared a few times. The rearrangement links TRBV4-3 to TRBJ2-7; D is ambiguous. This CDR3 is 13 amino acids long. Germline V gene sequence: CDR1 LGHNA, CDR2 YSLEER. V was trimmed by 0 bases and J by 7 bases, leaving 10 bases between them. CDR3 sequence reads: CASSQDRWAEQYF. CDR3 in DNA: TGCGCCAGCAGCCAAGATCGTTGGGCAGAGCAGTACTTC.

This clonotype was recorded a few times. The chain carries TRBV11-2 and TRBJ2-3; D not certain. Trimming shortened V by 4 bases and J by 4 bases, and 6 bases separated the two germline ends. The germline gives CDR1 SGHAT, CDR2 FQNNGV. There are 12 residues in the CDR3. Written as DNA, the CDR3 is TGTGCCAGCAGCTCGGTCCCAGATACGCAGTATTTT. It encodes CASSSVPDTQYF.

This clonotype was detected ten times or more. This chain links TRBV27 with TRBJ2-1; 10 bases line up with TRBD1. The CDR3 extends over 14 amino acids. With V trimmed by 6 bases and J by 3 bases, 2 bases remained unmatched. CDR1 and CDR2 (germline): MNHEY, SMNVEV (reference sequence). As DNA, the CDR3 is TGTGCCAGCAGCTGGGACAGGGGCTACAATGAGCAGTTCTTC. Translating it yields CASSWDRGYNEQFF.

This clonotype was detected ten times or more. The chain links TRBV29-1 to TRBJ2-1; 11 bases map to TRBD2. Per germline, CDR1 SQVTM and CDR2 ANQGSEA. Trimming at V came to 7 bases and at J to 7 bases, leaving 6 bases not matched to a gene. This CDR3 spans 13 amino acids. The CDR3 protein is CSARASGGNEQFF. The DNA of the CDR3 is TGCAGCGCAAGGGCTAGCGGGGGGAATGAGCAGTTCTTC.

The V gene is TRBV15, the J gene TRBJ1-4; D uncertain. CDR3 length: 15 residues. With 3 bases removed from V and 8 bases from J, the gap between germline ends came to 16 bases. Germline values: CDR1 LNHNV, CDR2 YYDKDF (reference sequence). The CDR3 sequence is CATSREDRRREKLFF. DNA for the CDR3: TGTGCCACCAGCAGGGAAGATAGGCGGAGGGAAAAACTGTTTTTT.

In nucleotides, the CDR3 is TGTGCCTGGGGGGCCGTGACCTACGAGCAGTACTTC. This sequence encodes CAWGAVTYEQYF. J is TRBJ2-7 and V is TRBV30; D is possibly TRBD1 (5 bases). The germline V gene has CDR1 GTSNPN and CDR2 SVGIG (reference sequence). Trimming stripped 5 bases from V and 2 bases from J, with 10 bases between. There are 12 residues in the CDR3.

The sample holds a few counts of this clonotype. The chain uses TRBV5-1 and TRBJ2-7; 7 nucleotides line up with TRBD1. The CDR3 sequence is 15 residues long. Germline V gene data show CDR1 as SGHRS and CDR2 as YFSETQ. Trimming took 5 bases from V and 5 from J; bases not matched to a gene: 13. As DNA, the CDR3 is TGCGCCAGCAGGATAGTAGGGGGCGCGCCCCACGAGCAGTACTTC. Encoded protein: CASRIVGGAPHEQYF.

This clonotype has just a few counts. CDR3 region: CATSRGPGTVETQYF. The CDR3 bases are TGTGCCACCAGCAGAGGTCCGGGGACAGTGGAGACCCAGTACTTC. The chain has TRBV15 and TRBJ2-5; TRBD1 agrees at 7 bases. The V and J ends lost 1 base and 5 bases, in that order; junction bases with no gene match: 7. CDR1 LNHNV and CDR2 YYDKDF come from the germline V gene (reference sequence). The CDR3 runs 15 residues. The whole variable domain, filled in from reference TRBV15 and TRBJ2-5, reads DAMVIQNPRYQVTQFGKPVTLSCSQTLNHNVMYWYQQKSSQAPKLLFHYYDKDFNNEADTPDNFQSRRPNTSFCFLDIRSPGLGDTAMYLCATSRGPGTVETQYFGPGTRLLVL.

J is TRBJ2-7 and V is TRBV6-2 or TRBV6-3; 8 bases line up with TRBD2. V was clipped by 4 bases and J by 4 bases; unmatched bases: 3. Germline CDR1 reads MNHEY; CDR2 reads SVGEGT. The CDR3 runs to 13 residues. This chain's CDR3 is CASSLAGRYEQYF. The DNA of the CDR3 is TGTGCCAGCAGTTTAGCGGGACGGTACGAGCAGTACTTC.

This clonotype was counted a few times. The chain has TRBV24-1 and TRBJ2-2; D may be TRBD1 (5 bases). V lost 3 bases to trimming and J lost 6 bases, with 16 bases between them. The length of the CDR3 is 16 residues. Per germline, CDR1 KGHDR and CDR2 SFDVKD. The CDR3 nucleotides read TGTGCCACCAGTGATGGAGCTCCAGGGTCCCCCGGGGAGCTGTTTTTT. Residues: CATSDGAPGSPGELFF.

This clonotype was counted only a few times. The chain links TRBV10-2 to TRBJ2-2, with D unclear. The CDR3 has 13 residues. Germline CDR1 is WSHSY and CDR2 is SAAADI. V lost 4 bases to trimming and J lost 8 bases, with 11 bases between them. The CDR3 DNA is TGCGCCAGCAGTGCCCGGAGTTGGGGGGAGCTGTTTTTT. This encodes CASSARSWGELFF.